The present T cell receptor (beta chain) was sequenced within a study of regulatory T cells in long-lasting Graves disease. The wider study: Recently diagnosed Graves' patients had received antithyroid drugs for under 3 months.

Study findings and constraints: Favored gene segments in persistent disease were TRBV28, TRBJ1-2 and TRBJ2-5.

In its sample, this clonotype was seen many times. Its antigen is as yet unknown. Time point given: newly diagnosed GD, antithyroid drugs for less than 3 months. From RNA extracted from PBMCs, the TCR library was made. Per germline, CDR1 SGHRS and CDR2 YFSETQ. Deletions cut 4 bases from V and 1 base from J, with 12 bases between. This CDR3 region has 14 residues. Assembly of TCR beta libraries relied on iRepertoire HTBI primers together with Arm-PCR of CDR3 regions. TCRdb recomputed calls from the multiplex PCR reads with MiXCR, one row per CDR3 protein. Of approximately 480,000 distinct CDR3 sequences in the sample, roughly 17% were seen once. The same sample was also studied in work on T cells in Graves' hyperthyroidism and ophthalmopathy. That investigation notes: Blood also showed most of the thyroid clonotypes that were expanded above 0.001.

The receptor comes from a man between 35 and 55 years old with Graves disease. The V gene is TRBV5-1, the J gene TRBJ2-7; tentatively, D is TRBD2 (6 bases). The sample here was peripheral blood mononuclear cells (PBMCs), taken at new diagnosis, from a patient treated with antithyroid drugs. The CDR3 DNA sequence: TGCGCCAGCAGCCGCAGCGGGCCGTCCTACGAGCAGTACTTC. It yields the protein CASSRSGPSYEQYF.